This TCR beta chain was identified during a study of Graves' ophthalmopathy and Graves' hyperthyroidism. Overall study: The collection of peripheral blood took place at initial diagnosis, before any treatment.

The CDR3 is made up of 17 amino acids. V was pared by 3 bases and J by 3 bases, with 9 bases of the junction left unmatched. The germline CDR1 and CDR2 sequences are SGHDT and YYEEEE. Fresh peripheral blood, around 9.8 ml, was the PBMC source. TCR beta CDR3 regions were amplified from RNA transcripts. RT-PCR with HTBI primers came first, then second-round multiplex PCR. TCRdb fed the multiplex PCR reads into MiXCR, producing one record per CDR3 protein. The top ten clones hold more than 2.5% of a sample with approximately 640,000 distinct CDR3 sequences, about two fifths of them seen once. This clonotype was counted a few times.

The rearrangement joins TRBV5-6 to TRBJ2-6; 7 bases match TRBD1. The sequencing sample was made of peripheral blood. The receptor's source is an adult man with Graves' ophthalmopathy. The CDR3 reads CASSYLTGLGGANVLTF. The CDR3 DNA reads TGTGCCAGCAGCTATCTGACAGGGCTTGGTGGGGCCAACGTCCTGACTTTC.